This T cell receptor beta chain derives from a study of shared clonotypes between healthy human individuals. Study-level findings and limits: The study's rarefaction showed incomplete sorted-subset sequencing despite large depth.

Adults of Caucasian background living in Nashville, Tennessee made up all donors. Original handling: With immunoSEQ giving junction-only sequences and no quality scores, filtering differed. TCRdb keeps only in-frame clones here, not all; method: immunoSEQ multiplex PCR. V and J calls and clone size come straight from that table; D and trimming were deduced from the DNA. The sample yields 2 million to 2.5 million clones, over 90% seen once. To note about this clone: As yet, its antigen is unknown.

Germline-derived CDR1 and CDR2 are DFQATT and SNEGSKA (reference sequence). The V end lost 5 bases, the J end lost 12 bases, and 11 bases lay between the germline ends. The CDR3 runs to 10 residues. Sequenced input: naive CD4+ T cells from PBMCs. The subset was: CD45RA+ positively selected. The receptor's source is a man between 18 and 35 years old in good health. Some clones in this sample may be carry-over from other donors' samples. The gene calls are TRBV20-1 and TRBJ2-1; tentative D call: TRBD1 (6 bases). The CDR3 sequence is CSAPGVGQFF. For the CDR3, the DNA is TGCAGTGCTCCAGGGGTTGGGCAGTTCTTC.